This paragraph reports one T cell receptor beta chain. The antigen is undetermined. This entry is derived from a study of cytomegalovirus exposure and HLA in healthy donors. About the study: The early release's HLA-typed donors yielded about 85 million unique TCRs.

Germline lookup yields CDR1 SGHRS and CDR2 YFSETQ. The CDR3 extends over 14 amino acids. V shed 4 bases and J 2 bases; nucleotides not matched to a gene: 1. General study results and limits: Accurate HLA-A and HLA-B prediction from TCR beta sequences was reported for most subjects.

PCR was performed using 60 Vbeta and 13 Jbeta primers. The table came from immunoSEQ multiplex PCR; TCRdb's copy has only in-frame clones and leaves some out. Altogether around 99,000 clones are present, around 78% being singletons, with the ten largest covering around 7.4%. The V call is TRBV5-1, the J call TRBJ2-5, with 11 bases lining up with TRBD2. The TCR was taken from a man aged 25-45 years in good health and CMV-seronegative. Sequencing input: PBMCs. In DNA form, the CDR3 reads TGCGCCAGCAGCCGGACTAGCGGGCAAGAGACCCAGTACTTC. It translates to CASSRTSGQETQYF.